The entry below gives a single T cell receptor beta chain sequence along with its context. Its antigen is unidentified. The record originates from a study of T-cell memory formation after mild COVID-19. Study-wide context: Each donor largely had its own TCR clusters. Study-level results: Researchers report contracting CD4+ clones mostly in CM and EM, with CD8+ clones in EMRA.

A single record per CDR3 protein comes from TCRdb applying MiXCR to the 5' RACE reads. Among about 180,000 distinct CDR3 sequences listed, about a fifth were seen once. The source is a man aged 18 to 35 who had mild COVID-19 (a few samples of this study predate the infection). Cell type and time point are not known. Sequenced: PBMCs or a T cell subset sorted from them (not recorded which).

CDR3: CASSSGGAVETQYF. The CDR3 DNA reads TGTGCCAGCAGCTCGGGAGGGGCGGTGGAGACCCAGTACTTC. The chain uses TRBV7-9 and TRBJ2-5; 8 bases match TRBD2. Germline V gene data show CDR1 as SEHNR and CDR2 as FQNEAQ (reference sequence). The CDR3 extends over 14 amino acids. After removal of 4 bases from V and 5 bases from J, the junction contained 6 bases not matched to a gene.